Below are 16 T cell receptor beta chains sequenced from a single sample in a study of shared T cell receptors in the human thymus (dated by TCRdb to the early 2020s). Libraries were built with the immunoSEQ multiplex PCR assay. The table comes from immuneACCESS by way of TCRdb, which keeps in-frame sequences with V and J called. Part of the clones is missing from these tables; in studies checked, under half for an unresolved V gene and the rest for unknown reasons. Within this sample are hundreds of thousands of clones, with approximately 89% of them counted one time only. The ten largest clones capture 0.0094% of the sample. This same sample was also taken into another study, of human thymus T cells.

The material sequenced was thymocytes. Every receptor here comes from a boy under three years old with a congenital heart defect. Donor details come from another sample of the same person, matched by shared clones.

V is TRBV28 and J is TRBJ2-1; 8 positions agree with TRBD2. The CDR3 has 16 residues. The ends lost 6 bases at V and 8 bases at J; junction bases unmatched: 15. Looked up from germline, CDR1 is MDHEN and CDR2 is SYDVKM. The CDR3 DNA sequence: TGTGCCAGCAGACCGCCCCCGGGGACTAGTTTCGATGAGCAGTTCTTC. Translation: CASRPPPGTSFDEQFF.

The gene calls are TRBV7-9 and TRBJ2-5; the D gene is possibly TRBD1 (5 bases). The J call is in doubt because the DNA end fits TRBJ2-7 better. The germline gives CDR1 SEHNR, CDR2 FQNEAQ (reference sequence). The CDR3 extends over 14 amino acids. CDR3 bases: TGTGCCAGCAGCTCACAGGCACCGTCCTACGAGCAGTACTTC. Translating it yields CASSSQAPSYEQYF.

This sequence joins TRBV12-5 and TRBJ2-3, with 9 bases lining up with TRBD1. V was pared by 6 bases and J by 5 bases, with 9 bases of the junction left unmatched. This CDR3 contains 15 residues. Germline CDR1 reads LGHNT; CDR2 reads FRNRAP. CDR3 protein: CASGSRTGVRDTQYF. The CDR3 nucleotides are TGTGCTAGTGGGTCGCGGACAGGGGTCCGAGATACGCAGTATTTT.

This chain uses TRBV11-2 with TRBJ2-7, with D perhaps matching TRBD2 (5 bases). The germline gives CDR1 SGHAT, CDR2 FQNNGV. This CDR3 has 12 amino acids. The V gene lost 1 base and the J gene lost 6 bases, with 7 bases spanning the gap. The CDR3, as DNA: TGTGCCAGCAGCTTAGGAGGAGGCGAGCAGTACTTC. Residues: CASSLGGGEQYF. The full variable domain, in which reference TRBV11-2 and TRBJ2-7 provide the parts outside the CDR3, is EAGVAQSPRYKIIEKRQSVAFWCNPISGHATLYWYQQILGQGPKLLIQFQNNGVVDDSQLPKDRFSAERLKGVDSTLKIQPAKLEDSAVYLCASSLGGGEQYFGPGTRLTVT.

This chain connects TRBV5-6 to TRBJ2-3, with 7 positions matching TRBD2. The V and J ends lost 0 bases and 0 bases, in that order; junction bases with no gene match: 13. The CDR3 has 19 amino acids. Germline-derived CDR1 and CDR2 are SGHDT and YYEEEE. The CDR3 region is CASSLVRGRAFPSTDTQYF. CDR3 nucleotides: TGTGCCAGCAGCTTGGTTCGGGGGAGGGCCTTCCCTAGCACAGATACGCAGTATTTT.

The gene calls are TRBV27 and TRBJ2-1, with 9 bases identical to TRBD2. Germline CDR1 MNHEY, CDR2 SMNVEV (reference sequence). The length of the CDR3 is 16 residues. V was clipped by 0 bases and J by 4 bases; unmatched bases: 4. For the CDR3, the DNA is TGTGCCAGCAGTTTATCTCCCAGCGGGGGGTACAATGAGCAGTTCTTC. Its translation: CASSLSPSGGYNEQFF.

The gene calls are TRBV5-6 and TRBJ2-7; 13 positions match TRBD2. The trim removed 4 bases at V and 3 bases at J, leaving 13 bases unmatched. The CDR3 is made up of 18 amino acids. CDR1 and CDR2 (germline): SGHDT, YYEEEE. The CDR3 DNA reads as TGTGCCAGCAGCCAACTAGCGGGAGGGCCGTGTGGAATCTACGAGCAGTACTTC. This codes for CASSQLAGGPCGIYEQYF.

The chain carries TRBV5-1 and TRBJ2-3; TRBD2 matches at 11 bases. This CDR3 is built from 19 residues. The junction had 17 bases not matched to a gene; V was cut back by 4 bases and J by 4 bases. Per germline, CDR1 SGHRS and CDR2 YFSETQ. Here the CDR3 reads CASSVKLAGELISSDTQYF. For the CDR3, the DNA is TGCGCCAGCAGCGTAAAACTAGCGGGGGAGCTCATTAGCTCAGATACGCAGTATTTT.

The chain uses TRBV29-1 and TRBJ2-2, with TRBD2 as a possible D gene (5 bases). In germline, CDR1 is SQVTM, CDR2 ANQGSEA. Trimming cost V 1 base and J 1 base, with 7 bases left between them. The CDR3 runs to 14 residues. The CDR3 DNA sequence: TGCAGCGTTGAAGGAGCGGTGAACACCGGGGAGCTGTTTTTT. Protein product: CSVEGAVNTGELFF.

Only one count was recorded for this clone. V gene TRBV30 combines with J gene TRBJ1-1; a possible D gene is TRBD1 (5 bases). The V gene's germline CDR1 is GTSNPN and CDR2 SVGIG (reference sequence). This CDR3 contains 16 residues. Trimming cost V 0 bases and J 3 bases, with 17 bases left between them. The CDR3 bases are TGTGCCTGGAGTGTTGAGTTCAGGGTGACGGACACTGAAGCTTTCTTT. This translates into CAWSVEFRVTDTEAFF.

This clone was observed once. The gene calls are TRBV5-6 and TRBJ1-1, with no clear D. The CDR3 totals 15 residues. Germline V CDR1 and CDR2: SGHDT, YYEEEE. Between the trimmed V and J ends, which lost 0 bases and 0 bases, there was a span of 9 bases. Here the CDR3 reads CASSLAEQLNTEAFF. CDR3 in DNA: TGTGCCAGCAGCTTGGCCGAACAGCTGAACACTGAAGCTTTCTTT.

The chain couples TRBV29-1 to TRBJ1-2; D gene uncertain. The CDR3 totals 11 residues. The V end lost 3 bases, the J end lost 8 bases, and 10 bases lay between the germline ends. Germline CDR1 SQVTM, CDR2 ANQGSEA. The chain's CDR3 is CSVESQRGYTF. CDR3 DNA sequence: TGCAGCGTTGAGAGTCAACGCGGCTACACCTTC.

The genes are TRBV5-4 and TRBJ1-1; 10 positions match TRBD1. Germline V gene data show CDR1 as SGHNT and CDR2 as YYREEE (reference sequence). This CDR3 is built from 16 residues. After removal of 4 bases from V and 5 bases from J, the junction contained 11 bases not matched to a gene. The CDR3 is CASSLARQGAMTEAFF. For the CDR3, the DNA is TGTGCCAGCAGCCTCGCCCGACAGGGGGCGATGACTGAAGCTTTCTTT.

The CDR3 loop reads CASSPSVGANEKLFF. The CDR3 DNA reads TGTGCCAGCTCACCGAGTGTAGGGGCTAATGAAAAACTGTTTTTT. The J gene is TRBJ1-4, the V gene TRBV18, with D maybe TRBD1 (5 bases). The V end lost 3 bases, the J end lost 3 bases, and 11 bases lay between the germline ends. CDR3 length equals 15 residues. The germline CDR1 and CDR2 sequences are KGHSH and LQKENI.

This clone turned up a few times. V is TRBV19 and J is TRBJ1-2; 7 bases fit TRBD1. J lost 8 bases, V lost 5 bases, and 5 bases had no gene match. The germline gives CDR1 LNHDA, CDR2 SQIVND (reference sequence). The CDR3 length is 12 residues. The CDR3 DNA sequence: TGTGCCAGTAGTGCCTCAGGGGGAGGCTACACCTTC. As protein: CASSASGGGYTF.

V usage is TRBV5-1 and J usage is TRBJ2-7, with 7 bases aligning to TRBD2. The germline V gene encodes CDR1 SGHRS and CDR2 YFSETQ. The length of the CDR3 is 16 residues. The trim removed 0 bases at V and 3 bases at J, leaving 9 bases unmatched. The CDR3 DNA follows: TGCGCCAGCAGCTTGGGACGGGGCTGCGGGGGCTACGAGCAGTACTTC. Protein product: CASSLGRGCGGYEQYF.